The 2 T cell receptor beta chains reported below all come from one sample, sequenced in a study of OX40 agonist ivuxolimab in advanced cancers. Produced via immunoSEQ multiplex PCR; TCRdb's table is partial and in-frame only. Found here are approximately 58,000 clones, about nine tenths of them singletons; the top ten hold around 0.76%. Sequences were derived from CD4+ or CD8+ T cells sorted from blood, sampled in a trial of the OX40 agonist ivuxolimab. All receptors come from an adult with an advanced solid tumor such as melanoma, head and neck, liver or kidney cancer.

CDR3 sequence reads: CATSGQGDRANQPQHF. DNA for the CDR3: TGTGCCACCAGCGGACAGGGGGACAGGGCTAATCAGCCCCAGCATTTT. The chain uses TRBV15 and TRBJ1-5; 10 bases are a match to TRBD1. Losses at the gene ends were 5 bases for V and 4 bases for J; bases not matched to a gene: 8. The CDR3 spans 16 residues. Germline V gene data show CDR1 as LNHNV and CDR2 as YYDKDF (reference sequence).

CDR3 in amino acids: CASSHRDAGELFF. The CDR3 region has the DNA TGTGCCAGCAGCCACAGGGATGCCGGGGAGCTGTTTTTT. The V and J genes are TRBV5-5 and TRBJ2-2; D perhaps matches TRBD1 (6 bases). This CDR3 contains 13 residues. The V end lost 4 bases, the J end lost 6 bases, and 10 bases lay between the germline ends. Germline assignment: CDR1 SGHKS and CDR2 YYEKEE (reference sequence).